The 32 T cell receptor beta chains below were found in one sample sequenced in a study of CD8 T cells in Susac syndrome. With random hexamers, roughly 0.45 to 1 ug RNA was reverse transcribed. TCRdb re-derived calls from the immunoSEQ multiplex PCR reads in MiXCR, one entry per CDR3 protein. The sample contains some 190,000 distinct CDR3 sequences, about 95% of which appear only once. Sequencing input: CD4+ T cells from PBMCs. The source of these receptors is a human donor in good health.

The chain combines TRBV7-2 with TRBJ1-1; 7 bases are shared with TRBD1. Germline V gene sequence: CDR1 SGHTA, CDR2 FQGNSA. The CDR3 is 14 residues long. The trim removed 1 base at V and 7 bases at J, leaving 6 bases unmatched. The CDR3, as DNA: TGTGCCAGCAGCTTAGTAGGCCGGGACAGTGAAGCTTTCTTT. Translation: CASSLVGRDSEAFF.

The chain carries TRBV7-2 and TRBJ2-1; no clear D gene. The CDR3 length is 11 residues. Germline assignment: CDR1 SGHTA and CDR2 FQGNSA. Trimming removed 7 bases from V and 8 bases from J, with 9 bases in between. DNA of the CDR3: TGTGCCAGCACCCCGCTTCATGAGCAGTTCTTC. This codes for CASTPLHEQFF.

This chain connects TRBV29-1 to TRBJ1-3; D not resolved. V lost 2 bases, J lost 1 base, and 0 bases lay in between. Germline CDR1 and CDR2: SQVTM and ANQGSEA. CDR3 length: 11 amino acids. CDR3 DNA: TGCAGCGTTGAATCTGGAAACACCATATATTTT. This gives the protein CSVESGNTIYF.

The rearrangement joins TRBV12-3 or TRBV12-4 to TRBJ2-1; no clear D. The V end lost 3 bases, the J end lost 5 bases, and 8 bases lay between the germline ends. The CDR3 runs to 13 residues. The CDR3, as DNA: TGTGCCAGCAGTTTTTCCCGGGACAATGAGCAGTTCTTC. It translates to CASSFSRDNEQFF.

The chain uses TRBV20-1 and TRBJ1-6, with D possibly TRBD1 on 5 matching bases. The CDR3 spans 15 residues. Trimming removed 0 bases from V and 6 bases from J, with 12 bases in between. Looked up from germline, CDR1 is DFQATT and CDR2 is SNEGSKA (reference sequence). CDR3 in DNA: TGCAGTGCTAGAGATCCCGACAGTTTTAATTCACCCCTCCACTTT. Residues: CSARDPDSFNSPLHF.

The chain is built from TRBV20-1 and TRBJ2-6; TRBD1 aligns across 11 bases. CDR1 and CDR2 from the germline V gene are DFQATT and SNEGSKA (reference sequence). J gave up 3 bases and V 1 base, and 2 bases lay outside the gene matches. This CDR3 is built from 16 residues. CDR3 coding DNA: TGCAGTGCTAGAGGGACAGGGGGCGATGGGGCCAACGTCCTGACTTTC. Its translation: CSARGTGGDGANVLTF.

This chain joins TRBV20-1 and TRBJ1-3; the match to TRBD1 covers 9 bases. Germline CDR1 is DFQATT and CDR2 is SNEGSKA (reference sequence). V lost 0 bases and J lost 2; bases outside the gene matches: 2. The CDR3 sequence is 15 residues long. CDR3 sequence reads: CSARDRTGAGNTIYF. CDR3 coding DNA: TGCAGTGCTAGAGACCGGACAGGGGCTGGAAACACCATATATTTT.

The V and J genes are TRBV27 and TRBJ2-7; a possible D gene is TRBD1 (5 bases). Trimming cost V 2 bases and J 1 base, with 9 bases left between them. The CDR3 has 14 residues. Germline loops: CDR1 MNHEY, CDR2 SMNVEV (reference sequence). The CDR3 bases are TGTGCCAGCAGTTTAGGGGCAGGGTCCTACGAGCAGTACGTC. It encodes CASSLGAGSYEQYV.

The CDR3 loop is CASSPWDNHYGYTF. DNA for the CDR3: TGTGCCAGCAGCCCATGGGATAACCACTATGGCTACACCTTC. The chain carries TRBV7-9 and TRBJ1-2; no firm D call. Trimming removed 5 bases from V and 3 bases from J, with 13 bases in between. This CDR3 comprises 14 residues. CDR1 is SEHNR and CDR2 is FQNEAQ in the germline V gene (reference sequence). Looking up the rest from reference TRBV7-9 and TRBJ1-2 gives the full variable domain: DTGVSQNPRHKITKRGQNVTFRCDPISEHNRLYWYRQTLGQGPEFLTYFQNEAQLEKSRLLSDRFSAERPKGSFSTLEIQRTEQGDSAMYLCASSPWDNHYGYTFGSGTRLTVV.

The rearrangement links TRBV29-1 to TRBJ2-3, with D perhaps matching TRBD2 (6 bases). The germline V and J ends were trimmed by 7 bases and 2 bases, with 13 bases remaining between them. Germline V gene sequence: CDR1 SQVTM, CDR2 ANQGSEA. There are 13 residues in the CDR3. The CDR3 DNA sequence: TGCAGCGCCTCGACTAGACCCACAGATACGCAGTATTTT. This encodes CSASTRPTDTQYF.

V usage is TRBV9 and J usage is TRBJ2-2; D is undetermined. V was cut by 3 bases and J by 6 bases, with 9 bases left in between. The CDR3 loop spans 13 amino acids. Germline values: CDR1 SGDLS, CDR2 YYNGEE. CDR3 in amino acids: CASSARWAGELFF. The DNA of the CDR3 is TGTGCCAGCAGCGCCCGGTGGGCCGGGGAGCTGTTTTTT.

The chain employs TRBV6-1 and TRBJ1-5; no clear D gene. V lost 6 bases, J lost 0 bases, and 18 bases lay in between. Germline V CDR1 and CDR2: MNHNS, SASEGT. This CDR3 comprises 17 residues. CDR3 sequence (DNA): TGTGCCAGCAGCCGATCCCAAGTTGACTTTAGCAATCAGCCCCAGCATTTT. It translates to CASSRSQVDFSNQPQHF.

V and J are TRBV20-1 and TRBJ1-4; a weak D match, TRBD1 (6 bases). This CDR3 comprises 13 residues. Trimming removed 4 bases from V and 4 bases from J, with 10 bases in between. The V gene's germline CDR1 is DFQATT and CDR2 SNEGSKA (reference sequence). The CDR3 nucleotides are TGCAGTGCTACTGGGACAATTAATGAAAAACTGTTTTTT. Amino acids: CSATGTINEKLFF.

V and J are TRBV7-2 and TRBJ2-2; weak D call: TRBD2 (5 bases). Trimming cost V 7 bases and J 1 base, with 10 bases left between them. The CDR3 extends over 14 amino acids. In germline, CDR1 is SGHTA, CDR2 FQGNSA. Here the CDR3 DNA reads TGTGCCAGCACACTACGGGGGAACACCGGGGAGCTGTTTTTT. It encodes CASTLRGNTGELFF.

V usage is TRBV5-4 and J usage is TRBJ1-1; a possible D gene is TRBD1 (6 bases). CDR3 length equals 14 residues. Germline CDR1 and CDR2: SGHNT and YYREEE (reference sequence). V shed 2 bases and J shed 0 bases, with 8 bases lying between them. CDR3 nucleotides: TGTGCCAGCAGCTTCGGACAGCTGAACACTGAAGCTTTCTTT. This gives the protein CASSFGQLNTEAFF. Filled out from reference TRBV5-4 and TRBJ1-1, the complete variable domain reads ETGVTQSPTHLIKTRGQQVTLRCSSQSGHNTVSWYQQALGQGPQFIFQYYREEENGRGNFPPRFSGLQFPNYSSELNVNALELDDSALYLCASSFGQLNTEAFFGQGTRLTVV.

The CDR3 bases are TGTGCCACCAGCGGCCGTGGGGGGACCCAGAACACTGAAGCTTTCTTT. Encoded protein: CATSGRGGTQNTEAFF. The chain links TRBV15 to TRBJ1-1; possibly TRBD1 for D (5 bases). This CDR3 comprises 16 residues. Germline CDR1 is LNHNV and CDR2 is YYDKDF (reference sequence). Deletions cut 5 bases from V and 1 base from J, with 17 bases between.

The chain recombines TRBV19 with TRBJ1-5; TRBD1 might be the D (5 bases). V was shortened by 3 bases and J by 5 bases, with 17 bases between the two germline ends. Germline V gives CDR1 LNHDA, CDR2 SQIVND (reference sequence). CDR3 length: 16 residues. CDR3 protein: CASSILKAGSDQPQHF. The CDR3 nucleotides read TGTGCCAGTAGTATTCTAAAGGCAGGGTCCGATCAGCCCCAGCATTTT. Together with reference TRBV19 and TRBJ1-5, the CDR3 gives the full variable domain: DGGITQSPKYLFRKEGQNVTLSCEQNLNHDAMYWYRQDPGQGLRLIYYSQIVNDFQKGDIAEGYSVSREKKESFPLTVTSAQKNPTAFYLCASSILKAGSDQPQHFGDGTRLSIL.

This chain joins TRBV27 and TRBJ2-5; 7 bases fit TRBD1. The V and J ends lost 6 bases and 3 bases, in that order; junction bases with no gene match: 4. The CDR3 is 13 residues long. CDR1 MNHEY and CDR2 SMNVEV come from the germline V gene (reference sequence). DNA of the CDR3: TGTGCCAGCAGAAGACAGGGCGAAGAGACCCAGTACTTC. It encodes CASRRQGEETQYF.

The chain recombines TRBV7-6 with TRBJ1-1; possibly TRBD1 for D (5 bases). Germline CDR1 and CDR2: SGHVS and FNYEAQ. The CDR3 length is 13 residues. Trimming cost V 5 bases and J 10 bases, with 17 bases left between them. The CDR3 DNA reads as TGTGCCAGCAGCCCCGGGGCGCACTTAGGAGCTTTCTTT. This sequence encodes CASSPGAHLGAFF. Using reference TRBV7-6 and TRBJ1-1 for the parts outside the CDR3, the full variable domain is GAGVSQSPRYKVTKRGQDVALRCDPISGHVSLYWYRQALGQGPEFLTYFNYEAQQDKSGLPNDRFSAERPEGSISTLTIQRTEQRDSAMYRCASSPGAHLGAFFGQGTRLTVV.

The count of this clonotype is one. V gene TRBV5-1 combines with J gene TRBJ2-5; D is perhaps TRBD1 (5 bases). This CDR3 comprises 13 residues. Germline V gene lookup returns CDR1 SGHRS and CDR2 YFSETQ. V was shortened by 2 bases and J by 3 bases, with 8 bases between the two germline ends. CDR3 nucleotides: TGCGCCAGCAGCTTTAGCAGGGAAGAGACCCAGTACTTC. Its protein product is CASSFSREETQYF.

The rearrangement uses TRBV30 and TRBJ1-1; D might be TRBD1 (6 bases). Germline V lookup: CDR1 GTSNPN, CDR2 SVGIG (reference sequence). The CDR3 is 13 residues long. V dropped 4 bases and J dropped 3 bases, with 12 bases sitting between them. The CDR3 DNA is TGTGCCTGGAATCAGAGGGGGGACACTGAAGCTTTCTTT. It yields the protein CAWNQRGDTEAFF.

This rearrangement joins TRBV6-2 or TRBV6-3 to TRBJ2-1, with 9 nucleotides matching TRBD1. CDR1 is MNHEY and CDR2 is SVGEGT in the germline V gene. V trimming: 6 bases; J trimming: 7 bases; junction bases outside the gene matches: 4. This CDR3 is 13 amino acids long. CDR3 amino acids: CASRGQGTNEQFF. The CDR3 DNA reads as TGTGCCAGCAGGGGACAGGGAACGAATGAGCAGTTCTTC.

The CDR3 here is CSADSSLQETQYF. CDR3 bases: TGCAGCGCCGATTCTAGCTTACAAGAGACCCAGTACTTC. J is TRBJ2-5 and V is TRBV29-1, with D possibly TRBD2 on 5 matching bases. The CDR3 consists of 13 residues. CDR1 is SQVTM and CDR2 is ANQGSEA in the germline V gene. V gave up 7 bases and J gave up 2 bases, with 14 bases separating them.

The rearrangement links TRBV15 to TRBJ1-2; D perhaps matches TRBD1 (6 bases). V was shortened by 5 bases and J by 2 bases, with 9 bases between the two germline ends. The CDR3 has 13 residues. Germline CDR1 and CDR2: LNHNV and YYDKDF (reference sequence). The CDR3 sequence is CATSFGQNYGYTF. The CDR3 DNA sequence: TGTGCCACCAGCTTTGGACAGAACTATGGCTACACCTTC.

The chain has TRBV20-1 and TRBJ2-3; TRBD2 aligns across 8 bases. Germline lookup yields CDR1 DFQATT and CDR2 SNEGSKA (reference sequence). The CDR3 has 15 residues. J lost 1 base, V lost 1 base, and 4 bases had no gene match. The CDR3 loop reads CSARGQAGGTDTQYF. CDR3 DNA sequence: TGCAGTGCTAGAGGGCAAGCGGGAGGCACAGATACGCAGTATTTT.

This clonotype was detected only once. This chain joins TRBV7-2 and TRBJ1-1, with D possibly TRBD1 on 5 matching bases. The CDR3 is made up of 15 amino acids. Germline assignment: CDR1 SGHTA and CDR2 FQGNSA. The V gene lost 2 bases and the J gene lost 1 base, with 11 bases spanning the gap. DNA for the CDR3: TGTGCCAGCAGCTTAATCATTCAGGGGAACACTGAAGCTTTCTTT. Amino acid sequence: CASSLIIQGNTEAFF. Variable domain in full (rest from reference TRBV7-2 and TRBJ1-1): GAGVSQSPSNKVTEKGKDVELRCDPISGHTALYWYRQSLGQGLEFLIYFQGNSAPDKSGLPSDRFSAERTGGSVSTLTIQRTQQEDSAVYLCASSLIIQGNTEAFFGQGTRLTVV.

The chain couples TRBV9 to TRBJ2-1, with 9 bases aligning to TRBD2. V trimming: 0 bases; J trimming: 6 bases; junction bases outside the gene matches: 10. Germline loops: CDR1 SGDLS, CDR2 YYNGEE. This CDR3 region has 17 residues. The CDR3 DNA is TGTGCCAGCAGCGTAGCTTCCCCGGGACTAGCACCCAATGAGCAGTTCTTC. It encodes CASSVASPGLAPNEQFF. Drawing the rest from reference TRBV9 and TRBJ2-1, the complete variable domain is DSGVTQTPKHLITATGQRVTLRCSPRSGDLSVYWYQQSLDQGLQFLIQYYNGEERAKGNILERFSAQQFPDLHSELNLSSLELGDSALYFCASSVASPGLAPNEQFFGPGTRLTVL.

The chain combines TRBV6-7 with TRBJ2-5; D gene ambiguous. TRBV6-7 qualifies as an ORF whose function is uncertain. Trimming stripped 5 bases from V and 1 base from J, with 8 bases between. This CDR3 spans 13 amino acids. CDR3 sequence (DNA): TGTGCCAGCAGTCCCCCGCCCCAAGAGACCCAGTACTTC. Its protein product is CASSPPPQETQYF.

CDR3 loop: CSASNQGNYGYTF. The CDR3 coding sequence is TGCAGTGCTAGTAATCAGGGGAACTATGGCTACACCTTC. The rearrangement links TRBV20-1 to TRBJ1-2; perhaps TRBD1 as D (6 bases). V was trimmed by 3 bases and J by 2 bases, leaving 10 bases between them. The CDR3 is 13 amino acids. Germline assignment: CDR1 DFQATT and CDR2 SNEGSKA (reference sequence).

This chain links TRBV29-1 with TRBJ2-4; perhaps D is TRBD1 or TRBD2 (5 bases each). Deletions cut 7 bases from V and 9 bases from J, with 16 bases between. The CDR3 is 12 residues long. Germline CDR1 SQVTM, CDR2 ANQGSEA. The CDR3 DNA reads TGCAGCGGAACCGGGACCAGAGGCATTCAGTACTTC. This gives the protein CSGTGTRGIQYF.

This chain connects TRBV7-9 to TRBJ1-2; 8 bases fit TRBD1. This CDR3 has 15 amino acids. Germline V gene lookup returns CDR1 SEHNR and CDR2 FQNEAQ (reference sequence). With V trimmed by 5 bases and J by 7 bases, 12 bases remained unmatched. CDR3 sequence (DNA): TGTGCCAGCAGCCCCGGGACAGGTGGAACTAGTGGCTACACCTTC. This sequence encodes CASSPGTGGTSGYTF.

A single count supports this clonotype. This chain uses TRBV20-1 with TRBJ2-5; perhaps TRBD2 as D (6 bases). The germline V gene encodes CDR1 DFQATT and CDR2 SNEGSKA (reference sequence). V lost 5 bases and J lost 5, with 12 bases in between. The CDR3 is made up of 12 amino acids. The CDR3 loop reads CSARDFRETQYF. CDR3 nucleotides: TGCAGTGCTCGGGACTTCCGTGAGACCCAGTACTTC.